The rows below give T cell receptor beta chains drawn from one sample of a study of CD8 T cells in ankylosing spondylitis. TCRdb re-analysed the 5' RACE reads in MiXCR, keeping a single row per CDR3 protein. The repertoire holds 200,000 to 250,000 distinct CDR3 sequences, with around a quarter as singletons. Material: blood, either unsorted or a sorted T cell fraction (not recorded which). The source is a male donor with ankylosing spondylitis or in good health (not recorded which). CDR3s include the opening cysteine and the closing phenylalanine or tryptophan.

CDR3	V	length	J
CASSLEQGEYEQYF	TRBV5-6	14	TRBJ2-7
CASSLRTGVQETQYF	TRBV28	15	TRBJ2-5
CASSLWDRGPNEQFF	TRBV5-1	15	TRBJ2-1
CAWSKGGSQETQYF	TRBV30	14	TRBJ2-5
CASSPDGGNIQYF	TRBV7-2	13	TRBJ2-4
CASSLRQGNTGELFF	TRBV12-3/TRBV12-4	15	TRBJ2-2
CALGASNQPQHF	TRBV6-6	12	TRBJ1-5
CSVVKPGLTEAFF	TRBV29-1	13	TRBJ1-1
CASSWLPGTGDAPNQPQHF	TRBV6-2/TRBV6-3	19	TRBJ1-5
CSVTRGETQYF	TRBV29-1	11	TRBJ2-5
CSVAHGLAINNEQFF	TRBV29-1	15	TRBJ2-1
CASGRRGGPNEQFF	TRBV5-6	14	TRBJ2-1
CSVEGVRSTDTQYF	TRBV29-1	14	TRBJ2-3
CASSLHPGHSYGYTF	TRBV12-3/TRBV12-4	15	TRBJ1-2
CASSSNRGNEQYF	TRBV12-3/TRBV12-4	13	TRBJ2-7
CASSLPHCGMGYEQFF	TRBV5-8	16	TRBJ2-1
CASSEPRGRFSETQYF	TRBV10-2	16	TRBJ2-5
CASSPGTGGYYEQYF	TRBV6-1	15	TRBJ2-7
CASSGVLHTQYF	TRBV12-3/TRBV12-4	12	TRBJ2-3
CASSFVTGTEAFF	TRBV12-3/TRBV12-4	13	TRBJ1-1
CASSDGGELFF	TRBV25-1	11	TRBJ2-2
CASSQNSRVGSYEQYF	TRBV4-2	16	TRBJ2-7
CASSHQGLAGGPEAGELFF	TRBV4-2	19	TRBJ2-2
CAISENARGQGSQTQYF	TRBV10-3	17	TRBJ2-5
CASSLDPATNEKLFF	TRBV5-1	15	TRBJ1-4
CASSFDGRPQETQYF	TRBV12-3/TRBV12-4	15	TRBJ2-5
CASSEQEFFYEQYF	TRBV2	14	TRBJ2-7
CSANRHEFSSGANVLTF	TRBV20-1	17	TRBJ2-6
CASTFPPGTGNPEKLFF	TRBV6-1	17	TRBJ1-4
CASSKETGSNQPQHF	TRBV5-1	15	TRBJ1-5
CASSLADSLIYGYTF	TRBV7-2	15	TRBJ1-2
CATSRDGRSSYEQYF	TRBV15	15	TRBJ2-7
CSVAQRVHNEQFF	TRBV29-1	13	TRBJ2-1
CSAKSGTSALNEQFF	TRBV20-1	15	TRBJ2-1
CSGIGTGASYEQYF	TRBV20-1	14	TRBJ2-7
CASSLTSRNEQFF	TRBV6-1	13	TRBJ2-1
CASSLVGKEQFF	TRBV7-9	12	TRBJ2-1
CASSPYHGEAFF	TRBV12-3/TRBV12-4	12	TRBJ1-1
CASTPTQGSYEQYF	TRBV7-2	14	TRBJ2-7
CASREQGNTEAFF	TRBV12-3/TRBV12-4	13	TRBJ1-1
CSVERDNGYTF	TRBV29-1	11	TRBJ1-2
CSATRQGTEAFF	TRBV20-1	12	TRBJ1-1
CATGTSGTYEQYF	TRBV19	13	TRBJ2-7
CSARESTGKITDTQYF	TRBV20-1	16	TRBJ2-3
CATSDTRSGQETQYF	TRBV24-1	15	TRBJ2-5